What follows are 25 T cell receptor beta chains derived from one specimen sequenced in a study of cytomegalovirus exposure and HLA in healthy donors. The PCR employed 60 Vbeta primers together with 13 Jbeta primers. Generated by immunoSEQ multiplex PCR, the TCRdb table keeps only in-frame clones and is missing some. The profile shows over 150,000 clones, approximately 72% of them singletons. The specimen was PBMCs. All receptors derive from a man aged 50 to 59 in good health and CMV-seronegative.

V usage is TRBV6-1 and J usage is TRBJ1-1; the D is unclear. The CDR3 has 14 amino acids. V lost 6 bases and J lost 4, with 15 bases in between. The germline V gene has CDR1 MNHNS and CDR2 SASEGT. The CDR3 loop is CASSAQNPVTEAFF. In nucleotides, the CDR3 is TGTGCCAGCAGCGCCCAGAATCCCGTCACTGAAGCTTTCTTT.

The rearrangement uses TRBV4-1 and TRBJ1-5; weak D call: TRBD1 (5 bases). This CDR3 is built from 15 residues. Germline V lookup: CDR1 MGHRA, CDR2 YSYEKL. The germline V and J ends were trimmed by 0 bases and 7 bases, with 13 bases remaining between them. CDR3 bases: TGCGCCAGCAGCCAAGATCGGAGGGGTGGGCAGCCCCAGCATTTT. It translates to CASSQDRRGGQPQHF.

CDR3 bases: TGTGCCAGCAGTTACCCTCACGGGGGTAGCGGGGGGGCGAACACCGGGGAGCTGTTTTTT. It yields the protein CASSYPHGGSGGANTGELFF. V usage is TRBV6-7 and J usage is TRBJ2-2; 11 bases are shared with TRBD2. TRBV6-7 falls under the ORF class, with uncertain function. The J segment lost 0 bases and the V segment lost 2 bases, leaving 11 bases of the junction unmatched. The CDR3 sequence is 20 residues long.

The chain has TRBV7-2 and TRBJ2-3; 10 bases fit TRBD2. Germline CDR1 and CDR2: SGHTA and FQGNSA. V shed 3 bases and J 6 bases; nucleotides not matched to a gene: 12. The CDR3 sequence is 17 residues long. The CDR3 reads CASSFPDLAGGLDTQYF. The CDR3 DNA is TGTGCCAGCAGCTTCCCCGACTTAGCGGGGGGTCTGGATACGCAGTATTTT. Looking up the rest from reference TRBV7-2 and TRBJ2-3 gives the full variable domain: GAGVSQSPSNKVTEKGKDVELRCDPISGHTALYWYRQSLGQGLEFLIYFQGNSAPDKSGLPSDRFSAERTGGSVSTLTIQRTQQEDSAVYLCASSFPDLAGGLDTQYFGPGTRLTVL.

The genes are TRBV18 and TRBJ1-3; 9 nucleotides align to TRBD1. V shed 3 bases, J shed 0 bases, and the junction held 0 bases outside the gene matches. Germline V CDR1 and CDR2: KGHSH, LQKENI. The CDR3 is 15 amino acids. The CDR3 sequence: CASSPGQGSGNTIYF. In DNA form, the CDR3 reads TGTGCCAGCTCACCGGGACAGGGCTCTGGAAACACCATATATTTT.

The V and J genes are TRBV18 and TRBJ1-1, with D uncertain. Germline values: CDR1 KGHSH, CDR2 LQKENI. This CDR3 spans 17 amino acids. The V end lost 5 bases, the J end lost 5 bases, and 24 bases lay between the germline ends. The CDR3 sequence is CASSALGKTASGTEAFF. Written as DNA, the CDR3 is TGTGCCAGCTCAGCTCTAGGGAAGACGGCCTCGGGGACTGAAGCTTTCTTT.

The genes are TRBV7-9 and TRBJ2-7; a possible D gene is TRBD1 (5 bases). The ends were cut back, 6 bases at V and 4 bases at J, with 16 bases in the middle. The CDR3 has 14 residues. CDR1 and CDR2 (germline): SEHNR, FQNEAQ (reference sequence). The CDR3 DNA reads as TGTGCCAGCAGTCGAACGCCAGGGCGTTACGAGCAGTACTTC. Protein product: CASSRTPGRYEQYF.

The table lists this clone with a count of one. J is TRBJ1-1 and V is TRBV27; D not resolved. The ends were cut back, 6 bases at V and 1 base at J, with 12 bases in the middle. From germline, CDR1 is MNHEY and CDR2 SMNVEV (reference sequence). The CDR3 totals 14 residues. This chain's CDR3 is CASRLVSGNTEAFF. For the CDR3, the DNA is TGTGCCAGCAGGCTGGTATCGGGGAACACTGAAGCTTTCTTT.

This clone was detected only a few times. V and J are TRBV6-1 and TRBJ1-3; D is unresolved. The V end was cut by 3 bases, the J end by 2 bases, with 11 bases between. The germline CDR1 and CDR2 sequences are MNHNS and SASEGT. CDR3 length: 15 residues. The CDR3: CASSETRGPGNTIYF. In DNA form, the CDR3 reads TGTGCCAGCAGTGAGACGCGAGGGCCTGGAAACACCATATATTTT.

This chain links TRBV19 with TRBJ2-5; possibly TRBD2 for D (5 bases). Trimming cost V 9 bases and J 6 bases, with 17 bases left between them. CDR1 is LNHDA and CDR2 is SQIVND in the germline V gene (reference sequence). CDR3 length: 13 amino acids. The CDR3, as DNA: TGTGCCAGCAACCTGATCGGGGAAAAGACCCAGTACTTC. Amino acids: CASNLIGEKTQYF.

The chain links TRBV19 to TRBJ1-2; possibly TRBD1 for D (5 bases). The germline V gene encodes CDR1 LNHDA and CDR2 SQIVND (reference sequence). This CDR3 spans 14 amino acids. V was shortened by 6 bases and J by 3 bases, with 14 bases between the two germline ends. The CDR3 here is CASRWQAGHYGYTF. DNA for the CDR3: TGTGCCAGTAGATGGCAGGCGGGACACTATGGCTACACCTTC.

The chain recombines TRBV5-1 with TRBJ2-3; 9 bases fit TRBD1. Unmatched junction bases numbered 4, after V lost 0 bases and J lost 5 bases. The germline V gene encodes CDR1 SGHRS and CDR2 YFSETQ. The CDR3 is made up of 15 amino acids. CDR3 DNA: TGCGCCAGCAGCTTGGAGGGACAGGGTATAGATACGCAGTATTTT. Protein sequence: CASSLEGQGIDTQYF.

The chain is built from TRBV28 and TRBJ2-1; 9 bases are shared with TRBD2. J gave up 2 bases and V 9 bases, and 14 bases lay outside the gene matches. The germline CDR1 and CDR2 sequences are MDHEN and SYDVKM. CDR3 length: 17 residues. CDR3 DNA sequence: TGTGCCAGTCCCCCCGAGAGGCGGGGGGGCCCCTACAATGAGCAGTTCTTC. This sequence encodes CASPPERRGGPYNEQFF.

This chain links TRBV5-6 with TRBJ2-7; D uncertain. Germline loops: CDR1 SGHDT, CDR2 YYEEEE. V gave up 2 bases and J gave up 2 bases, with 8 bases separating them. The CDR3 has 13 amino acids. The CDR3 protein is CASSFNRAYEQYF. CDR3 nucleotides: TGTGCCAGCAGCTTCAATCGGGCCTACGAGCAGTACTTC. The full variable domain, in which reference TRBV5-6 and TRBJ2-7 provide the parts outside the CDR3, is DAGVTQSPTHLIKTRGQQVTLRCSPKSGHDTVSWYQQALGQGPQFIFQYYEEEERQRGNFPDRFSGHQFPNYSSELNVNALLLGDSALYLCASSFNRAYEQYFGPGTRLTVT.

The chain couples TRBV7-9 to TRBJ2-3, with TRBD1 matching over 7 bases. V lost 6 bases to trimming and J lost 0 bases; unmatched junction nucleotides: 6. CDR1 SEHNR and CDR2 FQNEAQ come from the germline V gene (reference sequence). This CDR3 comprises 15 residues. The CDR3 bases are TGTGCCAGCAGTCCTGACAGGGTTAGCACAGATACGCAGTATTTT. Translation: CASSPDRVSTDTQYF.

This clone showed up just a few times. V gene TRBV5-1 combines with J gene TRBJ1-2; D not resolved. Germline V gene lookup returns CDR1 SGHRS and CDR2 YFSETQ. Trimming stripped 1 base from V and 2 bases from J, with 9 bases between. This CDR3 comprises 14 residues. CDR3 protein: CASSLSVSNYGYTF. The CDR3 coding sequence is TGCGCCAGCAGCTTGTCCGTCTCGAACTATGGCTACACCTTC.

V usage is TRBV19 and J usage is TRBJ2-5, with 8 positions matching TRBD2. The germline gives CDR1 LNHDA, CDR2 SQIVND (reference sequence). V trimming: 5 bases; J trimming: 4 bases; junction bases outside the gene matches: 6. This CDR3 is 14 amino acids long. As DNA, the CDR3 is TGTGCCAGTAGTGCGGGGGGAGGAGCAGAGACCCAGTACTTC. It is translated as CASSAGGGAETQYF.

The chain carries TRBV5-5 and TRBJ2-1; D may be TRBD2 (6 bases). The CDR3 covers 17 residues. Germline V gene sequence: CDR1 SGHKS, CDR2 YYEKEE (reference sequence). Trimming took off 0 bases at V and 6 bases at J, with 19 bases between the two ends. Here the CDR3 DNA reads TGTGCCAGCAGCTTGGCACTTTATTGGGCGGGATCCAATGAGCAGTTCTTC. Translation: CASSLALYWAGSNEQFF.

V usage is TRBV6-1 and J usage is TRBJ1-1; no clear D. CDR3 size: 13 residues. The V end lost 4 bases, the J end lost 4 bases, and 10 bases lay between the germline ends. Germline V gene data show CDR1 as MNHNS and CDR2 as SASEGT. The CDR3 DNA reads TGTGCCAGCAGTGCTTCGTTCTCCACTGAAGCTTTCTTT. It encodes CASSASFSTEAFF.

This clone was seen more than once but under ten times. Other DNA sequences in the same sample also yield this CDR3. V and J are TRBV7-9 and TRBJ2-7, with TRBD1 identical over 9 bases. CDR1 and CDR2 (germline): SEHNR, FQNEAQ (reference sequence). With V trimmed by 4 bases and J by 1 base, 2 bases remained unmatched. CDR3 length: 14 residues. The CDR3 nucleotides are TGTGCCAGCAGCTCGGGACAGGGATCCTACGAGCAGTACTTC. Translating gives CASSSGQGSYEQYF.

J is TRBJ1-1 and V is TRBV7-9; D gene uncertain. The CDR3 contains 14 residues. The germline V gene encodes CDR1 SEHNR and CDR2 FQNEAQ (reference sequence). V lost 1 base to trimming and J lost 5 bases, with 11 bases between them. CDR3 sequence reads: CASSLEASVTEAFF. CDR3 bases: TGTGCCAGCAGCTTAGAGGCGAGCGTGACTGAAGCTTTCTTT.

This clone turned up a few times. This chain uses TRBV7-3 with TRBJ2-1, with 8 bases fitting TRBD1. This CDR3 region has 16 residues. V lost 2 bases, J lost 9 bases, and 12 bases stayed unmatched. The germline CDR1 and CDR2 sequences are SGHTA and FQGTGA. CDR3 region: CASSLQGQGRDGEQFF. The CDR3 DNA sequence: TGTGCCAGCAGCTTACAAGGACAGGGAAGGGACGGTGAGCAGTTCTTC.

The chain recombines TRBV5-4 with TRBJ2-5, with 7 bases lining up with TRBD1. The CDR3 runs 14 residues. CDR1 and CDR2 (germline): SGHNT, YYREEE (reference sequence). V shed 4 bases and J 2 bases; nucleotides not matched to a gene: 5. For the CDR3, the DNA is TGTGCCAGCAGCCCGAGGACAGGTCAAGAGACCCAGTACTTC. It encodes CASSPRTGQETQYF. The whole variable domain, filled in from reference TRBV5-4 and TRBJ2-5, reads ETGVTQSPTHLIKTRGQQVTLRCSSQSGHNTVSWYQQALGQGPQFIFQYYREEENGRGNFPPRFSGLQFPNYSSELNVNALELDDSALYLCASSPRTGQETQYFGPGTRLLVL.

The chain is built from TRBV2 and TRBJ2-3; 9 positions match TRBD1. With V trimmed by 2 bases and J by 3 bases, 9 bases remained unmatched. The CDR3 length is 17 residues. Looked up from germline, CDR1 is SNHLY and CDR2 is FYNNEI. CDR3 DNA: TGTGCCAGCAGTGAATGGGGGGACAGGGTAAGGACAGATACGCAGTATTTT. Encoded protein: CASSEWGDRVRTDTQYF.

The chain joins TRBV19 to TRBJ1-2; the D gene is possibly TRBD1 (6 bases). CDR1 is LNHDA and CDR2 is SQIVND in the germline V gene (reference sequence). V dropped 3 bases and J dropped 4 bases, with 15 bases sitting between them. This CDR3 is 15 amino acids long. The CDR3 nucleotides are TGTGCCAGTAGTATGATTTCAGGGGTTGGCTATGGCTACACCTTC. This sequence encodes CASSMISGVGYGYTF. Drawing the rest from reference TRBV19 and TRBJ1-2, the complete variable domain is DGGITQSPKYLFRKEGQNVTLSCEQNLNHDAMYWYRQDPGQGLRLIYYSQIVNDFQKGDIAEGYSVSREKKESFPLTVTSAQKNPTAFYLCASSMISGVGYGYTFGSGTRLTVV.